Listed below are T cell receptor beta chains from one sample, sequenced in a study of blood T cell repertoires in COVID-19. Profiled with immunoSEQ multiplex PCR; TCRdb holds only in-frame clones, not every one. In the table there are roughly 120,000 clones, more than 75% of which are singletons. Sequencing was carried out using peripheral blood. The receptors were sampled from a man aged 40-49 years with acute or convalescent COVID-19. CDR3s include the opening cysteine and the closing phenylalanine or tryptophan. The order of the fields is clone size, J gene, V gene, D gene, CDR3 protein, CDR3 DNA. D genes are given only for firm matches. For some rows the clone size is stated as once, few or many, or as a class when expanded; others skip it.

abundance: -
j_gene: TRBJ1-2
v_gene: TRBV12-3/TRBV12-4
d_gene: -
CDR3aa: CASSFAGYGYTF
CDR3nt: TGTGCCAGCAGTTTTGCGGGCTATGGCTACACCTTC

abundance: -
j_gene: TRBJ2-3
v_gene: TRBV4-3
d_gene: TRBD2
CDR3aa: CASSQDRGLAGRTDTQYF
CDR3nt: TGCGCCAGCAGCCAAGATCGGGGACTAGCGGGACGCACAGATACGCAGTATTTT

abundance: few
j_gene: TRBJ1-3
v_gene: TRBV19
d_gene: -
CDR3aa: CASSIGVNTIYF
CDR3nt: TGTGCCAGTAGTATCGGGGTAAACACCATATATTTT

abundance: -
j_gene: TRBJ1-2
v_gene: TRBV6-5
d_gene: TRBD1
CDR3aa: CASSRTGTDYGYTF
CDR3nt: TGTGCCAGCAGCCGGACCGGGACAGACTATGGCTACACCTTC

abundance: -
j_gene: TRBJ1-2
v_gene: TRBV20-1
d_gene: -
CDR3aa: CSASRSGDYGYTF
CDR3nt: TGCAGTGCTAGTAGGTCGGGGGACTATGGCTACACCTTC

abundance: -
j_gene: TRBJ1-4
v_gene: TRBV9
d_gene: -
CDR3aa: CASSVGAGSNEKLFF
CDR3nt: TGTGCCAGCAGCGTAGGAGCGGGGTCTAATGAAAAACTGTTTTTT

abundance: -
j_gene: TRBJ2-1
v_gene: TRBV6-5
d_gene: TRBD2
CDR3aa: CASSYLGTSPYNEQFF
CDR3nt: TGTGCCAGCAGTTATTTGGGGACTAGCCCCTACAATGAGCAGTTCTTC

abundance: -
j_gene: TRBJ1-2
v_gene: TRBV10-3
d_gene: -
CDR3aa: CAISETVNYGYTF
CDR3nt: TGTGCCATCAGTGAGACAGTTAACTATGGCTACACCTTC

abundance: -
j_gene: TRBJ1-1
v_gene: TRBV7-3
d_gene: -
CDR3aa: CASSFAENTEAFF
CDR3nt: TGTGCCAGCAGCTTTGCAGAGAACACTGAAGCTTTCTTT

abundance: -
j_gene: TRBJ1-5
v_gene: TRBV4-2
d_gene: TRBD1
CDR3aa: CASSRGTGQNQPQHF
CDR3nt: TGTGCCAGCAGCCGGGGGACAGGTCAAAATCAGCCCCAGCATTTT

abundance: -
j_gene: TRBJ1-5
v_gene: TRBV21-1
d_gene: -
CDR3aa: CASRGRGDRGSQPQHF
CDR3nt: TGTGCCAGCAGGGGGAGAGGGGACAGGGGGAGTCAGCCCCAGCATTTT

abundance: once
j_gene: TRBJ2-3
v_gene: TRBV7-2
d_gene: -
CDR3aa: CANAGLQDTQYF
CDR3nt: TGTGCCAACGCGGGACTCCAGGATACGCAGTATTTT

abundance: -
j_gene: TRBJ2-2
v_gene: TRBV11-3
d_gene: TRBD2
CDR3aa: CASSETSGGSGELFF
CDR3nt: TGTGCCAGCAGCGAGACTAGCGGGGGGTCCGGGGAGCTGTTTTTT

abundance: -
j_gene: TRBJ1-1
v_gene: TRBV9
d_gene: -
CDR3aa: CASSVDMNTEAFF
CDR3nt: TGTGCCAGCAGCGTAGATATGAACACTGAAGCTTTCTTT

abundance: -
j_gene: TRBJ1-4
v_gene: TRBV30
d_gene: TRBD1
CDR3aa: CAWSPRNRGKNEKLFF
CDR3nt: TGTGCCTGGAGTCCCCGAAACAGGGGGAAAAATGAAAAACTGTTTTTT

abundance: -
j_gene: TRBJ2-2
v_gene: TRBV7-3
d_gene: TRBD2
CDR3aa: CASSQTPSGGLGELFF
CDR3nt: TGTGCCAGCAGCCAAACCCCTAGCGGGGGGTTGGGGGAGCTGTTTTTT

abundance: -
j_gene: TRBJ1-2
v_gene: TRBV7-3
d_gene: -
CDR3aa: CASSLTSVKNYGYTF
CDR3nt: TGTGCCAGCAGCTTAACGTCAGTAAAAAACTATGGCTACACCTTC

abundance: -
j_gene: TRBJ1-2
v_gene: TRBV27
d_gene: TRBD1
CDR3aa: CASSSPSQGANYGYTF
CDR3nt: TGTGCCAGCAGTTCGCCATCCCAGGGGGCTAACTATGGCTACACCTTC

abundance: -
j_gene: TRBJ2-2
v_gene: TRBV7-2
d_gene: TRBD1
CDR3aa: CASKGQGTGELFF
CDR3nt: TGTGCCAGCAAGGGACAGGGAACCGGGGAGCTGTTTTTT

abundance: -
j_gene: TRBJ2-1
v_gene: TRBV30
d_gene: TRBD2
CDR3aa: CAWRVPGLAGGPGDNEQFF
CDR3nt: TGTGCCTGGAGGGTCCCTGGGCTAGCGGGAGGGCCGGGCGACAATGAGCAGTTCTTC

abundance: -
j_gene: TRBJ1-1
v_gene: TRBV7-9
d_gene: -
CDR3aa: CASSPRTGRGNTEAFF
CDR3nt: TGTGCCAGCAGCCCAAGGACCGGACGGGGGAACACTGAAGCTTTCTTT

abundance: -
j_gene: TRBJ1-2
v_gene: TRBV27
d_gene: TRBD1
CDR3aa: CASSQQGATTANYGYTF
CDR3nt: TGTGCCAGCAGCCAACAGGGGGCTACGACAGCTAACTATGGCTACACCTTC

abundance: -
j_gene: TRBJ1-2
v_gene: TRBV3-1/TRBV3-2
d_gene: -
CDR3aa: CASSQTGTAIYGYTF
CDR3nt: TGTGCCAGCAGCCAAACAGGGACCGCTATCTATGGCTACACCTTC

abundance: once
j_gene: TRBJ2-4
v_gene: TRBV7-2
d_gene: TRBD2
CDR3aa: CASSLLGLWYF
CDR3nt: TGTGCCAGCAGCTTATTGGGACTATGGTACTTC

abundance: -
j_gene: TRBJ1-6
v_gene: TRBV27
d_gene: TRBD1
CDR3aa: CATKNRRQGENSPLHF
CDR3nt: TGTGCCACCAAGAACCGACGACAGGGGGAGAATTCACCCCTCCACTTT

abundance: -
j_gene: TRBJ2-5
v_gene: TRBV30
d_gene: TRBD2
CDR3aa: CAWSPPLLAGFRPQYF
CDR3nt: TGTGCCTGGAGTCCGCCCCTACTAGCGGGGTTTCGCCCCCAGTACTTC

abundance: -
j_gene: TRBJ2-5
v_gene: TRBV5-1
d_gene: -
CDR3aa: CASSQEVGQETQYF
CDR3nt: TGCGCCAGCAGTCAGGAGGTGGGGCAAGAGACCCAGTACTTC

abundance: -
j_gene: TRBJ1-6
v_gene: TRBV7-2
d_gene: -
CDR3aa: CASSHSNSPLHF
CDR3nt: TGTGCCAGCAGCCACAGTAATTCACCCCTCCACTTT

abundance: few
j_gene: TRBJ1-2
v_gene: TRBV11-3
d_gene: -
CDR3aa: CASSPRAGEQYNGYTF
CDR3nt: TGTGCCAGCAGCCCCAGGGCAGGCGAACAATACAATGGCTACACCTTC

abundance: -
j_gene: TRBJ2-2
v_gene: TRBV7-6
d_gene: TRBD1
CDR3aa: CASSWGQKNTGELFF
CDR3nt: TGTGCCAGCAGCTGGGGACAGAAGAACACCGGGGAGCTGTTTTTT

abundance: -
j_gene: TRBJ2-2
v_gene: TRBV5-4
d_gene: TRBD2
CDR3aa: CASSLTGLETGELFF
CDR3nt: TGTGCCAGCAGCTTGACGGGACTAGAGACTGGGGAGCTGTTTTTT

abundance: -
j_gene: TRBJ1-5
v_gene: TRBV11-3
d_gene: -
CDR3aa: CASSLGVLLNQPQHF
CDR3nt: TGTGCCAGCAGCTTAGGAGTATTATTAAATCAGCCCCAGCATTTT

abundance: -
j_gene: TRBJ1-2
v_gene: TRBV10-3
d_gene: TRBD1
CDR3aa: CAIGQGANYGYTF
CDR3nt: TGTGCCATAGGACAGGGTGCTAACTATGGCTACACCTTC

abundance: -
j_gene: TRBJ2-2
v_gene: TRBV27
d_gene: TRBD2
CDR3aa: CASSSPRASGNTGELFF
CDR3nt: TGTGCCAGCAGTTCACCACGAGCTAGCGGGAACACCGGGGAGCTGTTTTTT

abundance: few
j_gene: TRBJ1-5
v_gene: TRBV24-1
d_gene: -
CDR3aa: CATSAGSGNQPQHF
CDR3nt: TGTGCCACGAGCGCGGGGTCTGGGAATCAGCCCCAGCATTTT

abundance: -
j_gene: TRBJ1-5
v_gene: TRBV19
d_gene: -
CDR3aa: CATWDRQSNQPQHF
CDR3nt: TGTGCCACCTGGGATAGACAGAGCAATCAGCCCCAGCATTTT

abundance: -
j_gene: TRBJ1-1
v_gene: TRBV5-5
d_gene: -
CDR3aa: CASSLGAGEAFF
CDR3nt: TGTGCCAGCAGCTTGGGTGCGGGTGAAGCTTTCTTT

abundance: -
j_gene: TRBJ2-5
v_gene: TRBV5-6
d_gene: TRBD1
CDR3aa: CASRGTGVQETQYF
CDR3nt: TGTGCCAGCAGGGGGACAGGGGTCCAAGAGACCCAGTACTTC

abundance: -
j_gene: TRBJ1-4
v_gene: TRBV30
d_gene: -
CDR3aa: CAWSAGLGNEKLFF
CDR3nt: TGTGCCTGGAGTGCAGGGTTAGGTAATGAAAAACTGTTTTTT

abundance: -
j_gene: TRBJ2-7
v_gene: TRBV12-5
d_gene: -
CDR3aa: CASGLPILEGSHEQYF
CDR3nt: TGTGCTAGTGGTTTGCCAATATTGGAGGGGAGTCACGAGCAGTACTTC

abundance: -
j_gene: TRBJ1-1
v_gene: TRBV19
d_gene: -
CDR3aa: CASSVQGISEAFF
CDR3nt: TGTGCCAGTAGTGTACAGGGAATCTCTGAAGCTTTCTTT

abundance: -
j_gene: TRBJ2-5
v_gene: TRBV7-9
d_gene: TRBD1
CDR3aa: CASSRSSGQKLWETQYF
CDR3nt: TGTGCCAGCAGCCGATCTTCGGGACAGAAGCTCTGGGAGACCCAGTACTTC

abundance: -
j_gene: TRBJ2-7
v_gene: TRBV7-2
d_gene: TRBD2
CDR3aa: CASSPGLAGGEQYF
CDR3nt: TGTGCCAGCAGCCCCGGGCTAGCGGGAGGTGAGCAGTACTTC

abundance: -
j_gene: TRBJ2-7
v_gene: TRBV10-3
d_gene: -
CDR3aa: CAISESRGGEQYF
CDR3nt: TGTGCCATCAGTGAGTCTAGGGGTGGCGAGCAGTACTTC

abundance: -
j_gene: TRBJ1-2
v_gene: TRBV5-6
d_gene: -
CDR3aa: CASSFARSDYGYTF
CDR3nt: TGTGCCAGCAGCTTTGCCCGGAGCGACTATGGCTACACCTTC

abundance: -
j_gene: TRBJ1-1
v_gene: TRBV5-6
d_gene: -
CDR3aa: CASSWQENTEAFF
CDR3nt: TGTGCCAGCAGCTGGCAAGAGAACACTGAAGCTTTCTTT

abundance: -
j_gene: TRBJ2-1
v_gene: TRBV4-3
d_gene: -
CDR3aa: CASSQDPGISYNEQFF
CDR3nt: TGCGCCAGCAGCCAAGATCCAGGCATCTCCTACAATGAGCAGTTCTTC

abundance: -
j_gene: TRBJ2-7
v_gene: TRBV11-2
d_gene: -
CDR3aa: CASSLAGYEQYF
CDR3nt: TGTGCCAGCAGCTTAGCGGGCTACGAGCAGTACTTC

abundance: -
j_gene: TRBJ1-2
v_gene: TRBV9
d_gene: -
CDR3aa: CASSVATGRGYTF
CDR3nt: TGTGCCAGCAGCGTAGCTACAGGGCGCGGCTACACCTTC

abundance: -
j_gene: TRBJ1-1
v_gene: TRBV19
d_gene: -
CDR3aa: CASIVSGHTEAFF
CDR3nt: TGTGCCAGTATCGTAAGCGGGCACACTGAAGCTTTCTTT

abundance: -
j_gene: TRBJ2-3
v_gene: TRBV18
d_gene: -
CDR3aa: CASSLGREADTQYF
CDR3nt: TGTGCCAGCTCACTGGGCAGGGAGGCAGATACGCAGTATTTT

abundance: -
j_gene: TRBJ1-5
v_gene: TRBV6-2/TRBV6-3
d_gene: -
CDR3aa: CASSYGGTHQPQHF
CDR3nt: TGTGCCAGCAGTTACGGGGGGACCCATCAGCCCCAGCATTTT

abundance: -
j_gene: TRBJ1-1
v_gene: TRBV19
d_gene: -
CDR3aa: CASSIRPRERDTEAFF
CDR3nt: TGTGCCAGTAGTATTAGGCCCAGGGAACGGGACACTGAAGCTTTCTTT

abundance: -
j_gene: TRBJ1-4
v_gene: TRBV2
d_gene: -
CDR3aa: CASSAGTSTTNEKLFF
CDR3nt: TGTGCCAGCAGCGCCGGGACTTCTACAACTAATGAAAAACTGTTTTTT

abundance: -
j_gene: TRBJ2-7
v_gene: TRBV21-1
d_gene: -
CDR3aa: CASSHRDIAEQYF
CDR3nt: TGTGCCAGCAGCCACCGGGACATAGCAGAGCAGTACTTC

abundance: -
j_gene: TRBJ2-7
v_gene: TRBV6-5
d_gene: TRBD1
CDR3aa: CASRDRGGYEQYF
CDR3nt: TGTGCCAGCCGGGACAGGGGAGGCTACGAGCAGTACTTC

abundance: -
j_gene: TRBJ2-5
v_gene: TRBV7-9
d_gene: TRBD2
CDR3aa: CASSPSGSGETQYF
CDR3nt: TGTGCCAGCAGCCCTAGCGGGAGCGGGGAGACCCAGTACTTC

abundance: -
j_gene: TRBJ2-7
v_gene: TRBV7-2
d_gene: -
CDR3aa: CASSFQSYEQYF
CDR3nt: TGTGCCAGCAGCTTCCAATCCTACGAGCAGTACTTC